The 21 T cell receptor beta chains listed next were all sequenced from one sample in a study of T cell clonality in common variable immunodeficiency. Libraries were prepared by immunoSEQ multiplex PCR; TCRdb keeps only in-frame clonotypes and omits some of them. The specimen has about 43,000 clones, none found just once. The sequenced sample consisted of peripheral blood mononuclear cells. Source of these receptors: a person aged 18 to 69 in good health.

This clone was seen many times. Read sequence stops 3 residues before the CDR3 end, and the germline J gene provides the missing end. This rearrangement joins TRBV9 to TRBJ2-7, with D perhaps TRBD2 (5 bases). This CDR3 contains 14 residues. Germline V gene sequence: CDR1 SGDLS, CDR2 YYNGEE. V lost 0 bases and J 3 bases, leaving 10 bases between the germline ends. CDR3 DNA, as far as it was read: TGTGCCAGCAGCGTAGGGTCGGGGAACTACGAG. This codes for CASSVGSGNYE. The full CDR3 protein is CASSVGSGNYEQYF.

This clone was seen repeatedly, ten times or more. Read sequence stops 3 residues before the CDR3 end, and the germline J gene provides the missing end. The chain combines TRBV12-5 with TRBJ2-1; TRBD1 agrees at 10 bases. Germline CDR1 and CDR2: LGHNT and FRNRAP. This CDR3 contains 14 residues. V shed 4 bases and J 9 bases; nucleotides not matched to a gene: 6. Partial CDR3 DNA: TGTGCTAGTGGTTGGTCGGGACAGGGGCCTGAG. Translation: CASGWSGQGPE. The entire CDR3 protein reads CASGWSGQGPEQFF.

This clone was recorded at least ten times. Read sequence stops 3 residues before the CDR3 end, and the germline J gene provides the missing end. The chain joins TRBV7-9 to TRBJ1-2; 7 bases agree with TRBD1. The CDR3 spans 13 residues. With V trimmed by 1 base and J by 4 bases, 0 bases remained unmatched. Germline CDR1 SEHNR, CDR2 FQNEAQ (reference sequence). The part of the CDR3 DNA that was read is TGTGCCAGCAGCTTAGGGACAGGCTATGGC. Protein product: CASSLGTGYG. The whole CDR3 sequence is CASSLGTGYGYTF. Complete variable domain (other parts from reference TRBV7-9 and TRBJ1-2): DTGVSQNPRHKITKRGQNVTFRCDPISEHNRLYWYRQTLGQGPEFLTYFQNEAQLEKSRLLSDRFSAERPKGSFSTLEIQRTEQGDSAMYLCASSLGTGYGYTFGSGTRLTVV.

This clone was recorded many times. The read finishes 3 residues shy of the CDR3 end, and the germline J gene is used to complete it. The chain combines TRBV20-1 with TRBJ2-1; 8 bases fit TRBD2. The CDR3 extends over 16 amino acids. V trimming: 6 bases; J trimming: 4 bases; junction bases outside the gene matches: 14. CDR1 and CDR2 (germline): DFQATT, SNEGSKA (reference sequence). CDR3 bases read: TGCAGTGCCCAGAACGCCAAGCGGGAGAGTTACAATGAG. As protein: CSAQNAKRESYNE. The entire CDR3 protein reads CSAQNAKRESYNEQFF.

This clone occurred a few times. Read sequence stops 3 residues before the CDR3 end, and the germline J gene provides the missing end. The chain employs TRBV23-1 and TRBJ1-2; D is unclear. TRBV23-1 is known as an ORF, though its function is uncertain. The CDR3 contains 16 residues. CDR3 loop: CASSQCRLADYNDYTF. The sequenced CDR3 bases are TGCGCCAGCAGTCAATGTAGACTAGCGGACTACAATGAC.

This clone showed up many times. The read ends 3 residues shy of where the CDR3 ends; the end is completed using the germline J gene. This rearrangement joins TRBV20-1 to TRBJ2-3; D is ambiguous. With 6 bases removed from V and 0 bases from J, the gap between germline ends came to 13 bases. From germline, CDR1 is DFQATT and CDR2 SNEGSKA (reference sequence). This CDR3 region has 14 residues. CDR3 bases read: TGCAGTGCGCGCCCGCTCGCCAGCACAGATACG. Translating gives CSARPLASTDT. The full CDR3 sequence reads CSARPLASTDTQYF.

This clone has a count of ten or more. The sequenced part of the CDR3 DNA is TGCAGTGCTAACCTTAGGGCAGGGGTGAACACTGAA. Its protein product is CSANLRAGVNTE. The CDR3 reads in full as CSANLRAGVNTEAFF. V and J are TRBV20-1 and TRBJ1-1; D may be TRBD1 (6 bases). Read coverage stops 3 residues before the CDR3 terminus; the germline J gene supplies the remainder. V dropped 4 bases and J dropped 0 bases, with 15 bases sitting between them. The germline gives CDR1 DFQATT, CDR2 SNEGSKA (reference sequence). The CDR3 runs 15 residues.

In this sample, this clone turned up many times. Read coverage stops 3 residues before the CDR3 terminus; the germline J gene supplies the remainder. The chain is built from TRBV5-6 and TRBJ1-5; D perhaps matches TRBD1 (6 bases). Germline CDR1 and CDR2: SGHDT and YYEEEE. The CDR3 spans 15 residues. Trimming shortened V by 0 bases and J by 3 bases, and 10 bases separated the two germline ends. The CDR3 DNA, read in part, is TGTGCCAGCAGCTTGGGGGACACTACCAATCAGCCC. It is translated as CASSLGDTTNQP. The full CDR3 protein is CASSLGDTTNQPQHF. Full variable domain (rest looked up from reference TRBV5-6 and TRBJ1-5): DAGVTQSPTHLIKTRGQQVTLRCSPKSGHDTVSWYQQALGQGPQFIFQYYEEEERQRGNFPDRFSGHQFPNYSSELNVNALLLGDSALYLCASSLGDTTNQPQHFGDGTRLSIL.

This clone has only a few counts. Read sequence stops 3 residues before the CDR3 end, and the germline J gene provides the missing end. This rearrangement joins TRBV5-1 to TRBJ2-7, with TRBD2 matching over 7 bases. The CDR3 is 15 residues long. The V segment lost 3 bases and the J segment 4 bases; nucleotides outside the gene matches: 10. Germline-derived CDR1 and CDR2 are SGHRS and YFSETQ. The CDR3 sequence is CASSWDGGSTYEQYF. Incomplete CDR3 DNA: TGCGCCAGCAGCTGGGATGGCGGGAGTACTTACGAG.

This clone was detected ten times or more. The CDR3 end falls 3 residues outside the read, so it is completed with the germline J gene. The V call is TRBV2, the J call TRBJ2-7; 7 bases map to TRBD2. The CDR3 consists of 14 residues. The germline gives CDR1 SNHLY, CDR2 FYNNEI. Trimming at V came to 6 bases and at J to 4 bases, leaving 9 bases not matched to a gene. The covered CDR3 bases are TGTGCCAGCAGCAAAGGACTAGTCTTATACGAG. Translated, it gives CASSKGLVLYE. The whole CDR3 region reads CASSKGLVLYEQYF.

There are many counts of this clone. The read is 3 residues too short to cover the CDR3 end, so that end is filled in from the germline J gene. The rearrangement uses TRBV7-3 and TRBJ2-3; weak D call: TRBD2 (5 bases). Germline V CDR1 and CDR2: SGHTA, FQGTGA. V lost 5 bases to trimming and J lost 3 bases, with 6 bases between them. The length of the CDR3 is 12 residues. CDR3 residues: CASSRGTDTQYF. The DNA read from the CDR3 is TGTGCCAGCAGCCGGGGAACAGATACG.

This clone was recorded at least ten times. The read terminates 3 residues ahead of where the CDR3 ends, so the germline J gene completes it. This chain joins TRBV5-5 and TRBJ1-4; TRBD1 aligns across 10 bases. Germline-derived CDR1 and CDR2 are SGHKS and YYEKEE (reference sequence). This CDR3 is 14 amino acids long. With V trimmed by 3 bases and J by 8 bases, 4 bases remained unmatched. The CDR3 sequence is CASSWDRGGEKLFF. CDR3 bases read: TGTGCCAGCAGCTGGGACAGGGGAGGAGAAAAA.

In its sample, this clone was seen many times. The CDR3 sequence: CSVVGGSSYNEQFF. CDR3 DNA, as far as it was read: TGCAGCGTCGTGGGGGGGTCTTCTTACAATGAG. The rearrangement uses TRBV29-1 and TRBJ2-1; 7 bases line up with TRBD2. The DNA ends 3 residues before the CDR3 does, and the rest of the CDR3 is filled in from the germline J gene. V gave up 6 bases and J gave up 4 bases; unmatched junction bases: 9. The germline V gene encodes CDR1 SQVTM and CDR2 ANQGSEA. There are 14 residues in the CDR3.

This clone was recorded many times. The read comes to an end 3 residues before the CDR3 does, leaving the germline J gene to fill in the end. The V and J genes are TRBV20-1 and TRBJ1-1; TRBD1 agrees at 7 bases. This CDR3 has 13 residues. Germline V gives CDR1 DFQATT, CDR2 SNEGSKA (reference sequence). The CDR3 loop reads CSARDGTAGGAFF. CDR3 DNA, as far as it was read: TGCAGTGCTAGAGATGGGACAGCGGGGGGA.

This clone was seen many times. The read is 3 residues too short to cover the CDR3 end, so that end is filled in from the germline J gene. V usage is TRBV20-1 and J usage is TRBJ2-5; D is unresolved. This CDR3 spans 14 amino acids. Germline loops: CDR1 DFQATT, CDR2 SNEGSKA (reference sequence). The CDR3 DNA, read in part, is TGCAATGCCCCTGAAAACCCTACCCAAGAGACC. This codes for CNAPENPTQET. From start to end, the CDR3 is CNAPENPTQETQYF.

This clone was recorded many times. The CDR3 goes on 3 residues after the read ends, and that part is filled in from the germline J gene. The chain is built from TRBV20-1 and TRBJ2-3; TRBD2 matches 8 bases. The CDR3 totals 15 residues. J gave up 4 bases and V 2 bases, and 8 bases lay outside the gene matches. Germline CDR1 is DFQATT and CDR2 is SNEGSKA (reference sequence). The chain's CDR3 is CSARTPQRGSDTQYF. The part of the CDR3 DNA that was read is TGCAGTGCTAGAACCCCCCAGCGGGGGTCAGATACG.

This clone was detected only a few times. Sequencing ends 3 residues short of the CDR3 end; the germline J gene provides the rest. This chain links TRBV20-1 with TRBJ2-5; TRBD2 matches at 9 bases. The CDR3 loop spans 15 amino acids. The V gene end was trimmed by 0 bases and the J gene end by 0 bases; junction bases not matched to a gene: 2. The germline CDR1 and CDR2 sequences are DFQATT and SNEGSKA (reference sequence). CDR3 amino acids: CSARELAGYQETQYF. CDR3 bases read: TGCAGTGCTAGAGAACTAGCGGGCTACCAAGAGACC.

This clone was counted at least ten times. The CDR3 end lies 3 residues beyond the end of the read and is filled in from the germline J gene. The genes are TRBV5-1 and TRBJ2-1; 9 positions match TRBD2. This CDR3 spans 15 amino acids. Germline V CDR1 and CDR2: SGHRS, YFSETQ. V trimming: 3 bases; J trimming: 5 bases; junction bases outside the gene matches: 6. The CDR3: CASSSLAGVDNEQFF. The DNA read from the CDR3 is TGCGCCAGCAGCTCGTTAGCGGGAGTCGACAATGAG.

In this sample, this clone turned up many times. Read sequence stops 3 residues before the CDR3 end, and the germline J gene provides the missing end. The chain uses TRBV2 and TRBJ2-1; TRBD2 agrees at 8 bases. The V and J ends lost 2 bases and 5 bases, in that order; junction bases with no gene match: 8. The germline CDR1 and CDR2 sequences are SNHLY and FYNNEI. This CDR3 comprises 16 residues. CDR3 bases read: TGTGCCAGCAGTGAAATTGGTAGCGGGGCTCACAATGAG. As protein: CASSEIGSGAHNE. The entire CDR3 is CASSEIGSGAHNEQFF.

The sample holds many counts of this clone. The read comes to an end 3 residues before the CDR3 does, leaving the germline J gene to fill in the end. This chain links TRBV27 with TRBJ2-7; 7 bases line up with TRBD1. From germline, CDR1 is MNHEY and CDR2 SMNVEV (reference sequence). The ends lost 3 bases at V and 6 bases at J; junction bases unmatched: 5. This CDR3 comprises 13 residues. The DNA read from the CDR3 is TGTGCCAGCAGTTTTACAGGGGCCTTCGAG. This codes for CASSFTGAFE. The whole CDR3 region reads CASSFTGAFEQYF.

This clone was counted ten times or more. The covered CDR3 bases are TGCGCCAGCAGCCAAGATGCCAGAGCCTACGAG. This translates into CASSQDARAYE. The CDR3 in its entirety is CASSQDARAYEQYF. This chain uses TRBV4-1 with TRBJ2-7, with unresolved D. The CDR3 end lies 3 residues beyond the end of the read and is filled in from the germline J gene. The CDR3 length is 14 residues. Germline lookup yields CDR1 MGHRA and CDR2 YSYEKL. V was cut by 0 bases and J by 2 bases, with 8 bases left in between.